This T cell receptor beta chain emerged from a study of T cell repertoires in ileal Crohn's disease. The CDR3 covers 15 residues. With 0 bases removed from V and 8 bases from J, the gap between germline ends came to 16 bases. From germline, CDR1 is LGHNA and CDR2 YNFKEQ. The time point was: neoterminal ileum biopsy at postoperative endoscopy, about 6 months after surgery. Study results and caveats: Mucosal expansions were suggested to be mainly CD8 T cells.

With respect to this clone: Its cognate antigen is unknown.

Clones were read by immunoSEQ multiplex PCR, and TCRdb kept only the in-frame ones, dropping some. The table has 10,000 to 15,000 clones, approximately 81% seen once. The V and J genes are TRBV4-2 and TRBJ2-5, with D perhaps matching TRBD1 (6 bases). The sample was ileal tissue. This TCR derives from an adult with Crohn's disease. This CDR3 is CASSQETRGMSTQYF. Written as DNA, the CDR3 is TGTGCCAGCAGCCAAGAAACTAGGGGGATGTCAACCCAGTACTTC.